The 18 T cell receptor beta chains given below trace back to one sample, sequenced in a study of cytomegalovirus exposure and HLA in healthy donors. Vbeta (60) and Jbeta (13) primers were used in the PCR. Repertoires were generated with immunoSEQ multiplex PCR, while TCRdb's copy carries only in-frame clones and drops some. The sample has over 45,000 clones, around 81% seen once. The sample was PBMCs. The receptors were gathered from a boy aged 10-17 years in good health and CMV-seropositive.

This clone was detected a few times. This chain uses TRBV9 with TRBJ2-3; maybe TRBD2 (5 bases). CDR1 and CDR2 (germline): SGDLS, YYNGEE. The V gene lost 2 bases and the J gene lost 4 bases, with 11 bases spanning the gap. The CDR3 consists of 14 residues. The chain's CDR3 is CASSVQPGADTQYF. The CDR3 DNA follows: TGTGCCAGCAGCGTTCAACCCGGGGCAGATACGCAGTATTTT.

The genes are TRBV9 and TRBJ2-3, with TRBD1 matching 7 bases. V lost 2 bases, J lost 2 bases, and 5 bases stayed unmatched. Germline V gene lookup returns CDR1 SGDLS and CDR2 YYNGEE. This CDR3 spans 15 amino acids. DNA for the CDR3: TGTGCCAGCAGCGTCACCGGGACAGCCACAGATACGCAGTATTTT. Translation gives CASSVTGTATDTQYF.

Points on this clone: An end of the junction differs from the germline gene, which may be a read error. This sequence joins TRBV7-7 and TRBJ2-5; 7 nucleotides match TRBD1. Germline V gene lookup returns CDR1 SSHAT and CDR2 FNYEAQ (reference sequence). The CDR3 consists of 14 residues. The CDR3 region has the DNA TGTGCTAGCAGCATGACAGGGTCTTGGGAGACCCAGTACTTC. This sequence encodes CASSMTGSWETQYF.

The J gene is TRBJ1-2, the V gene TRBV5-8; TRBD1 matches 8 bases. V shed 2 bases and J 8 bases; nucleotides not matched to a gene: 2. Germline CDR1 is SGHTS and CDR2 is YDEGEE. CDR3 size: 12 residues. CDR3 sequence: CASSFTGGGYTF. CDR3 DNA sequence: TGTGCCAGCAGCTTCACAGGGGGGGGCTACACCTTC. Looking up the rest from reference TRBV5-8 and TRBJ1-2 gives the full variable domain: EAGVTQSPTHLIKTRGQQATLRCSPISGHTSVYWYQQALGLGLQFLLWYDEGEERNRGNFPPRFSGRQFPNYSSELNVNALELEDSALYLCASSFTGGGYTFGSGTRLTVV.

This CDR3 is CASSESTRGTYYGYTF. Written as DNA, the CDR3 is TGCGCCAGCAGTGAGTCGACTCGTGGCACCTATTATGGCTACACCTTC. This chain links TRBV10-2 with TRBJ1-2; D is unresolved. Germline V gene lookup returns CDR1 WSHSY and CDR2 SAAADI. V was cut by 0 bases and J by 5 bases, with 16 bases left in between. The CDR3 loop spans 16 amino acids.

The V and J genes are TRBV30 and TRBJ2-7; the D gene is possibly TRBD2 (6 bases). The ends were cut back, 4 bases at V and 7 bases at J, with 17 bases in the middle. The CDR3 consists of 13 residues. The germline CDR1 and CDR2 sequences are GTSNPN and SVGIG (reference sequence). The chain's CDR3 is CAWNGGTRREQYF. The DNA of the CDR3 is TGTGCCTGGAATGGGGGGACCCGACGGGAGCAGTACTTC.

The chain is built from TRBV7-2 and TRBJ1-2, with TRBD1 identical over 8 bases. Germline values: CDR1 SGHTA, CDR2 FQGNSA. The CDR3 extends over 13 amino acids. The J segment lost 7 bases and the V segment lost 5 bases, leaving 6 bases of the junction unmatched. The CDR3 DNA follows: TGTGCCAGCAGCCCAGAGCAGGGGGCTGGCTACACCTTC. This encodes CASSPEQGAGYTF.

This sequence joins TRBV7-2 and TRBJ2-5, with 7 bases lining up with TRBD1. CDR1 SGHTA and CDR2 FQGNSA come from the germline V gene. V lost 6 bases, J lost 5 bases, and 9 bases stayed unmatched. The CDR3 consists of 14 residues. CDR3 DNA sequence: TGTGCCAGCAGACTCCAAGGGGGCAGGGAGACCCAGTACTTC. Its translation: CASRLQGGRETQYF.

The V call is TRBV19, the J call TRBJ1-2; weak D call: TRBD1 (6 bases). V lost 11 bases and J 3 bases, leaving 16 bases between the germline ends. CDR3 size: 13 residues. Germline-derived CDR1 and CDR2 are LNHDA and SQIVND (reference sequence). CDR3 region: CASRRDIDYGYTF. As DNA, the CDR3 is TGTGCCTCTCGCCGGGACATCGACTATGGCTACACCTTC.

The chain employs TRBV7-3 and TRBJ2-3; TRBD2 agrees at 8 bases. CDR1 SGHTA and CDR2 FQGTGA come from the germline V gene. Germline trimming cut 5 bases from V and 6 bases from J; bases unmatched to any gene: 7. The CDR3 runs to 14 residues. The CDR3 nucleotides are TGTGCCAGCAGCCTAATCGCGGGAGGCGATACGCAGTATTTT. Residues: CASSLIAGGDTQYF.

The V call is TRBV7-9, the J call TRBJ2-1; 10 nucleotides match TRBD2. Unmatched junction bases numbered 8, after V lost 2 bases and J lost 13 bases. The CDR3 covers 14 residues. Germline loops: CDR1 SEHNR, CDR2 FQNEAQ (reference sequence). CDR3 coding DNA: TGTGCCAGCAGCTTAACTCTCGTAGCGGGGGGCCAGTTCTTC. Residues: CASSLTLVAGGQFF.

This clone was observed a few times. The J gene is TRBJ1-1, the V gene TRBV19; 8 positions match TRBD1. V was clipped by 5 bases and J by 4 bases; unmatched bases: 9. Germline-derived CDR1 and CDR2 are LNHDA and SQIVND (reference sequence). This CDR3 has 15 amino acids. DNA for the CDR3: TGTGCCAGTAGTGTGAACAGGGGGTTCGGCACTGAAGCTTTCTTT. This translates into CASSVNRGFGTEAFF. Filled out from reference TRBV19 and TRBJ1-1, the complete variable domain reads DGGITQSPKYLFRKEGQNVTLSCEQNLNHDAMYWYRQDPGQGLRLIYYSQIVNDFQKGDIAEGYSVSREKKESFPLTVTSAQKNPTAFYLCASSVNRGFGTEAFFGQGTRLTVV.

This chain uses TRBV7-2 with TRBJ1-2; D might be TRBD1 (6 bases). The germline gives CDR1 SGHTA, CDR2 FQGNSA. V lost 5 bases and J 2 bases, leaving 9 bases between the germline ends. This CDR3 is built from 13 residues. The CDR3 protein is CASSPGQNYGYTF. CDR3 DNA sequence: TGTGCCAGCAGCCCCGGACAGAACTATGGCTACACCTTC.

The V call is TRBV20-1, the J call TRBJ2-7; D gene uncertain. Looked up from germline, CDR1 is DFQATT and CDR2 is SNEGSKA (reference sequence). This CDR3 is 11 amino acids long. Trimming shortened V by 3 bases and J by 3 bases, and 6 bases separated the two germline ends. The chain's CDR3 is CSASGGYEQYF. The CDR3 bases are TGCAGTGCTAGCGGCGGCTACGAGCAGTACTTC.

V is TRBV5-4 and J is TRBJ1-2; 8 bases match TRBD1. Germline CDR1 is SGHNT and CDR2 is YYREEE (reference sequence). This CDR3 is built from 14 residues. Losses at the gene ends were 0 bases for V and 8 bases for J; bases not matched to a gene: 6. CDR3 sequence (DNA): TGTGCCAGCAGCTTGGTTGGACAGGGATGGGGCTACACCTTC. Translation gives CASSLVGQGWGYTF.

The chain employs TRBV4-2 and TRBJ2-5; TRBD1 matches at 10 bases. The better agreement between TRBJ2-7 and the DNA end casts doubt on the J call. Germline V CDR1 and CDR2: LGHNA, YNFKEQ. The CDR3 is 15 residues long. The CDR3 DNA sequence: TGTGCCAGCAGCCAAGAAGGGGACAGGGGCTACGAGCAGTACTTC. Residues: CASSQEGDRGYEQYF.

V and J are TRBV5-8 and TRBJ2-1; TRBD1 agrees at 9 bases. Germline CDR1 is SGHTS and CDR2 is YDEGEE. With V trimmed by 3 bases and J by 4 bases, 8 bases remained unmatched. The length of the CDR3 is 16 residues. The CDR3, as DNA: TGTGCCAGCAGCTCCCCGGCGGGGACAGGGTACAATGAGCAGTTCTTC. This gives the protein CASSSPAGTGYNEQFF.

V gene TRBV10-1 combines with J gene TRBJ2-4, with unresolved D. V was trimmed by 4 bases and J by 0 bases, leaving 4 bases between them. CDR1 WNHNN and CDR2 SYGVQD come from the germline V gene (reference sequence). The CDR3 has 13 residues. For the CDR3, the DNA is TGCGCCAGCAGTGCGGGAGCCAAAAACATTCAGTACTTC. Translating it yields CASSAGAKNIQYF.